Presented here are 3 T cell receptor beta chains from one specimen sequenced in a study of neurological immune-mediated disorders. TCRdb passed the 5' RACE reads through MiXCR, listing each CDR3 protein once. The table lists 95,000 to 150,000 distinct CDR3 sequences, around 3% of them singletons. Material for sequencing was PBMCs. All receptors derive from a woman aged 25 to 39 with multiple sclerosis.

This clonotype was found many times. The genes are TRBV29-1 and TRBJ2-3, with 8 bases identical to TRBD2. The V gene end was trimmed by 6 bases and the J gene end by 3 bases; junction bases not matched to a gene: 11. In germline, CDR1 is SQVTM, CDR2 ANQGSEA. CDR3 length: 15 residues. The CDR3 coding sequence is TGCAGCGTACAAAGGGCGTCTAGCGGGACAGATACGCAGTATTTT. Residues: CSVQRASSGTDTQYF.

This clonotype showed up many times. This chain uses TRBV20-1 with TRBJ2-7, with D possibly called TRBD1 or TRBD2 (5 bases each). The germline gives CDR1 DFQATT, CDR2 SNEGSKA (reference sequence). CDR3 size: 12 residues. With 4 bases removed from V and 3 bases from J, the gap between germline ends came to 10 bases. In DNA, the CDR3 is TGCAGTGCTACCGGGACGGGCTACGAGCAGTACTTC. This encodes CSATGTGYEQYF.

This clonotype was observed a handful of times. The J gene is TRBJ2-7, the V gene TRBV12-3 or TRBV12-4; TRBD1 is a possible D gene (6 bases). The CDR3 sequence is 13 residues long. V was trimmed by 2 bases and J by 6 bases, leaving 11 bases between them. The CDR3 DNA follows: TGTGCCAGCAGTTTACCAGGGGTCGGCGAGCAGTACTTC. As protein: CASSLPGVGEQYF.